The 19 T cell receptor beta chains below come from one sample, sequenced in a study of shared clonotypes between healthy human individuals. The repertoire was sequenced with immunoSEQ multiplex PCR; TCRdb's copy has only in-frame clones and lacks some. The sample contains some 680,000 clones, about three quarters of which appear only once. Sequencing was performed on memory CD4+ T cells sorted from blood. Documented subset: CD45RA-negative fraction. Receptor source: a woman aged 25 to 39 in good health.

This clone was counted only a few times. This chain links TRBV5-1 with TRBJ1-1; D possibly corresponds to TRBD1 (5 bases). Germline lookup yields CDR1 SGHRS and CDR2 YFSETQ. This CDR3 region has 15 residues. The V gene lost 2 bases and the J gene lost 3 bases, with 14 bases spanning the gap. The CDR3 region is CASSFGWKGDTEAFF. The CDR3 DNA follows: TGCGCCAGCAGCTTCGGATGGAAAGGGGACACTGAAGCTTTCTTT. The whole variable domain, filled in from reference TRBV5-1 and TRBJ1-1, reads KAGVTQTPRYLIKTRGQQVTLSCSPISGHRSVSWYQQTPGQGLQFLFEYFSETQRNKGNFPGRFSGRQFSNSRSEMNVSTLELGDSALYLCASSFGWKGDTEAFFGQGTRLTVV.

The chain has TRBV7-9 and TRBJ2-1, with D perhaps TRBD1 (5 bases). The CDR3 loop spans 16 amino acids. Per the germline V gene, CDR1 is SEHNR and CDR2 is FQNEAQ (reference sequence). Trimming stripped 1 base from V and 8 bases from J, with 18 bases between. CDR3 loop: CASSLVGGQGSYEQFF. The CDR3 bases are TGTGCCAGCAGCTTAGTTGGTGGGCAGGGTTCATATGAGCAGTTCTTC.

The chain links TRBV25-1 to TRBJ2-3, with D perhaps TRBD1 (5 bases). Trimming removed 3 bases at V and 6 bases at J, with 10 bases between. This CDR3 is 13 amino acids long. Germline lookup yields CDR1 MGHDK and CDR2 SYGVNS. The DNA of the CDR3 is TGTGCCAGCAGTGACAGGGCCGGGGATACGCAGTATTTT. Amino acid sequence: CASSDRAGDTQYF.

The chain employs TRBV18 and TRBJ2-6, with D uncertain. V was shortened by 6 bases and J by 1 base, with 10 bases between the two germline ends. The germline V gene has CDR1 KGHSH and CDR2 LQKENI. The CDR3 is 15 residues long. The CDR3 spells CASSSWGSGANVLTF. The CDR3 nucleotides read TGTGCCAGCTCTTCATGGGGATCTGGGGCCAACGTCCTGACTTTC.

The CDR3 coding sequence is TGTGCCAGCAGCGGGCGGAACACCGGGGAGCTGTTTTTT. It translates to CASSGRNTGELFF. V usage is TRBV11-2 and J usage is TRBJ2-2; D not resolved. Deletions cut 5 bases from V and 1 base from J, with 5 bases between. Per germline, CDR1 SGHAT and CDR2 FQNNGV. This CDR3 is built from 13 residues.

The chain carries TRBV25-1 and TRBJ2-1; D call uncertain. This CDR3 is 12 amino acids long. The germline V and J ends were trimmed by 3 bases and 9 bases, with 9 bases remaining between them. Germline V gene data show CDR1 as MGHDK and CDR2 as SYGVNS. The CDR3 loop reads CASSESAGEQFF. For the CDR3, the DNA is TGTGCCAGCAGTGAGTCGGCCGGTGAGCAGTTCTTC.

This clone was detected once. This rearrangement joins TRBV28 to TRBJ1-1; D gene unclear. The germline V and J ends were trimmed by 5 bases and 2 bases, with 9 bases remaining between them. This CDR3 spans 13 amino acids. CDR1 is MDHEN and CDR2 is SYDVKM in the germline V gene. The CDR3: CASSVAGNTEAFF. The CDR3 nucleotides read TGTGCCAGCAGTGTCGCCGGTAACACTGAAGCTTTCTTT.

This clone has ten or more counts. The chain employs TRBV6-6 and TRBJ1-4; 7 bases line up with TRBD1. The germline gives CDR1 MNHNY, CDR2 SVGAGI (reference sequence). Unmatched junction bases numbered 0, after V lost 2 bases and J lost 3 bases. The CDR3 length is 14 residues. Written as DNA, the CDR3 is TGTGCCAGCAGTTACCAGGGGGCTAATGAAAAACTGTTTTTT. As protein: CASSYQGANEKLFF.

Only a few counts were recorded for this clone. Other DNA sequences of this sample code for an identical CDR3. The chain employs TRBV5-1 and TRBJ2-3, with D unresolved. Germline V CDR1 and CDR2: SGHRS, YFSETQ. The V end lost 2 bases, the J end lost 3 bases, and 1 base lay between the germline ends. The CDR3 has 11 amino acids. The CDR3 nucleotides are TGCGCCAGCAGCTTTACAGATACGCAGTATTTT. It codes for CASSFTDTQYF.

V and J are TRBV7-9 and TRBJ2-4; TRBD1 agrees at 9 bases. Germline CDR1 is SEHNR and CDR2 is FQNEAQ (reference sequence). The CDR3 is 13 amino acids. Trimming took 5 bases from V and 8 from J; bases not matched to a gene: 4. CDR3 bases: TGTGCCAGCAGCGCACAGGGGGCGGACATTCAGTACTTC. Translating it yields CASSAQGADIQYF.

This clone was counted a few times. Distinct nucleotide sequences in the sample also encode this CDR3. This sequence joins TRBV9 and TRBJ2-1, with TRBD2 matching 9 bases. This CDR3 is 17 amino acids long. The V and J ends lost 0 bases and 3 bases, in that order; junction bases with no gene match: 7. The germline CDR1 and CDR2 sequences are SGDLS and YYNGEE. The chain's CDR3 is CASSVEGLAGNYNEQFF. The CDR3 nucleotides read TGTGCCAGCAGCGTAGAGGGGCTAGCGGGAAACTACAATGAGCAGTTCTTC.

The CDR3 loop reads CASSPGTVFEQYF. As DNA, the CDR3 is TGTGCCAGCAGCCCAGGGACAGTCTTCGAGCAGTACTTC. The chain carries TRBV6-6 and TRBJ2-7, with 7 bases identical to TRBD1. This CDR3 has 13 amino acids. Per germline, CDR1 MNHNY and CDR2 SVGAGI (reference sequence). V lost 6 bases, J lost 6 bases, and 8 bases stayed unmatched.

The rearrangement uses TRBV11-2 and TRBJ2-7; tentative D call: TRBD2 (5 bases). Trimming shortened V by 5 bases and J by 3 bases, and 17 bases separated the two germline ends. Germline CDR1 SGHAT, CDR2 FQNNGV. This CDR3 has 15 amino acids. This chain's CDR3 is CASSEGSAAGYEQYF. CDR3 in DNA: TGTGCCAGCAGCGAGGGCAGTGCCGCCGGCTACGAGCAGTACTTC. Drawing the rest from reference TRBV11-2 and TRBJ2-7, the complete variable domain is EAGVAQSPRYKIIEKRQSVAFWCNPISGHATLYWYQQILGQGPKLLIQFQNNGVVDDSQLPKDRFSAERLKGVDSTLKIQPAKLEDSAVYLCASSEGSAAGYEQYFGPGTRLTVT.

V usage is TRBV28 and J usage is TRBJ2-3; D call uncertain. V lost 5 bases, J lost 2 bases, and 14 bases lay in between. The CDR3 extends over 15 amino acids. Germline CDR1 is MDHEN and CDR2 is SYDVKM. The CDR3 here is CASSESVSYTDTQYF. The CDR3 bases are TGTGCCAGCAGTGAGAGTGTATCTTACACAGATACGCAGTATTTT.

This clone was counted only a few times. The rearrangement uses TRBV21-1 and TRBJ2-7; the tabulated D call, TRBD1, remains unverified against the DNA. TRBV21-1 is shown as a pseudogene. The CDR3 is 15 amino acids. The CDR3 loop is CASSKGGQEMGEQYF. DNA for the CDR3: TGTGCCAGCAGCAAAGGGGGACAGGAGATGGGAGAGCAGTACTTC.

V gene TRBV28 combines with J gene TRBJ1-2; 10 nucleotides match TRBD1. The V segment lost 3 bases and the J segment 4 bases; nucleotides outside the gene matches: 5. This CDR3 has 15 residues. Germline CDR1 MDHEN, CDR2 SYDVKM. The CDR3 sequence: CASSFQDRGGYGYTF. The CDR3 bases are TGTGCCAGCAGTTTCCAGGACAGGGGGGGCTATGGCTACACCTTC.

The V and J genes are TRBV5-4 and TRBJ2-6, with unresolved D. The V and J ends lost 8 bases and 1 base respectively, with 4 bases between them. This CDR3 has 12 amino acids. The germline V gene encodes CDR1 SGHNT and CDR2 YYREEE (reference sequence). CDR3 protein: CASLSGANVLTF. CDR3 in DNA: TGTGCCAGTCTATCTGGGGCCAACGTCCTGACTTTC.

This clone came up a few times. The V and J genes are TRBV19 and TRBJ2-1; 7 positions match TRBD2. Losses at the gene ends were 8 bases for V and 8 bases for J; bases not matched to a gene: 15. The CDR3 is 15 amino acids. Germline CDR1 reads LNHDA; CDR2 reads SQIVND (reference sequence). The CDR3 DNA follows: TGTGCCAGTTGGGAGGGCGGGAGTTCGTCGGATGAGCAGTTCTTC. Its protein is CASWEGGSSSDEQFF.

The chain combines TRBV11-3 with TRBJ2-7; D gene ambiguous. The germline gives CDR1 SGHNT, CDR2 YENEEA. V was trimmed by 4 bases and J by 0 bases, leaving 10 bases between them. The CDR3 covers 14 residues. The CDR3 DNA sequence: TGTGCCAGCAGCTCCCGAGGCACCTCCTACGAGCAGTACTTC. This gives the protein CASSSRGTSYEQYF.